What follows are 28 T cell receptor beta chains derived from one specimen sequenced in a study of blood T cell repertoires in COVID-19. The protocol was immunoSEQ multiplex PCR, while the TCRdb copy is restricted to in-frame clones and leaves out a portion. The table has about 180,000 clones, 88% seen once. The sequenced sample was PBMCs or T cells enriched from blood (not recorded which). These receptors were collected from a woman aged 18-29 years who had recovered from COVID-19.

The rearrangement links TRBV4-1 to TRBJ1-5; 11 nucleotides agree with TRBD1. Trimming cost V 4 bases and J 6 bases; bases outside gene matches: 8. CDR3 size: 16 residues. Germline assignment: CDR1 MGHRA and CDR2 YSYEKL. The CDR3 DNA sequence: TGCGCCAGCAGCCCCGGACAGGGGGCGCATGGTCAGCCCCAGCATTTT. Its translation: CASSPGQGAHGQPQHF.

The V and J genes are TRBV7-8 and TRBJ1-5, with TRBD1 matching 8 bases. J gave up 3 bases and V 1 base, and 2 bases lay outside the gene matches. CDR3 length: 15 residues. Germline CDR1 reads SGHVS; CDR2 reads FQNEAQ. This CDR3 reads CASSLGTGINQPQHF. The DNA of the CDR3 is TGTGCCAGCAGCTTAGGGACAGGGATCAATCAGCCCCAGCATTTT.

The chain combines TRBV5-1 with TRBJ1-4; weak D call: TRBD1 (6 bases). Germline lookup yields CDR1 SGHRS and CDR2 YFSETQ. V was shortened by 4 bases and J by 0 bases, with 13 bases between the two germline ends. There are 16 residues in the CDR3. For the CDR3, the DNA is TGCGCCAGCAGCCCCGGACAGCTCGCAACTAATGAAAAACTGTTTTTT. Translating it yields CASSPGQLATNEKLFF.

The chain employs TRBV27 and TRBJ1-5, with D tentatively TRBD1 (6 bases). This CDR3 has 15 residues. Germline V gene data show CDR1 as MNHEY and CDR2 as SMNVEV (reference sequence). Trimming took 5 bases from V and 7 from J, leaving 18 bases between them. The CDR3 DNA sequence: TGTGCCAGCAGTCTACGGCCCGCAGGGGAACAGCCCCAGCATTTT. Translated, it gives CASSLRPAGEQPQHF.

This chain links TRBV4-1 with TRBJ2-3, with D hard to call. This CDR3 spans 13 amino acids. V shed 4 bases and J shed 6 bases, with 11 bases lying between them. The V gene's germline CDR1 is MGHRA and CDR2 YSYEKL. This chain's CDR3 is CASSLLLADTQYF. In DNA form, the CDR3 reads TGCGCCAGCAGCCTGCTCTTGGCCGATACGCAGTATTTT.

Notes on this clone: Other DNA sequences in the same sample also yield this CDR3. The V and J genes are TRBV2 and TRBJ2-7; D gene ambiguous. Germline CDR1 is SNHLY and CDR2 is FYNNEI. The CDR3 runs 11 residues. V was cut by 1 base and J by 7 bases, with 5 bases left in between. CDR3 region: CASSEVREQYF. In nucleotides, the CDR3 is TGTGCCAGCAGTGAAGTGAGGGAGCAGTACTTC.

The V and J genes are TRBV28 and TRBJ1-6, with 7 bases lining up with TRBD1. Germline CDR1 and CDR2: MDHEN and SYDVKM. This CDR3 spans 14 amino acids. Unmatched junction bases numbered 7, after V lost 8 bases and J lost 6 bases. The CDR3 reads CASHWGQPNSPLHF. CDR3 coding DNA: TGTGCCAGCCATTGGGGACAGCCTAATTCACCCCTCCACTTT.

V usage is TRBV21-1 and J usage is TRBJ1-1; TRBD1, the table's D call, lacks a check against the DNA. TRBV21-1 is marked as a pseudogene. The CDR3 is 14 residues long. CDR3 loop: CASSKADITTEAFF. In nucleotides, the CDR3 is TGTGCCAGCAGCAAAGCGGACATAACCACTGAAGCTTTCTTT.

V and J are TRBV6-5 and TRBJ2-7; TRBD2 matches at 9 bases. CDR1 and CDR2 from the germline V gene are MNHEY and SVGAGI. V lost 5 bases and J lost 6; bases outside the gene matches: 11. The CDR3 loop spans 15 amino acids. CDR3 protein: CASSPGGSGSSEQYF. The CDR3 nucleotides are TGTGCCAGCAGTCCCGGGGGTAGCGGGAGTTCCGAGCAGTACTTC.

This sequence joins TRBV7-2 and TRBJ1-5; 7 nucleotides align to TRBD1. The CDR3 length is 15 residues. The V gene's germline CDR1 is SGHTA and CDR2 FQGNSA. The trim removed 5 bases at V and 3 bases at J, leaving 7 bases unmatched. CDR3: CASSPSGQLNQPQHF. The DNA of the CDR3 is TGTGCCAGCAGCCCGTCGGGACAGCTCAATCAGCCCCAGCATTTT.

The V gene is TRBV7-9, the J gene TRBJ2-1; 9 nucleotides line up with TRBD1. The length of the CDR3 is 14 residues. CDR1 SEHNR and CDR2 FQNEAQ come from the germline V gene (reference sequence). Trimming cost V 8 bases and J 5 bases; bases outside gene matches: 7. The CDR3 region is CASLLRDRDNEQFF. The CDR3 nucleotides are TGTGCCAGCCTCCTCCGGGACAGGGACAATGAGCAGTTCTTC.

This rearrangement joins TRBV24-1 to TRBJ2-1; possibly TRBD1 for D (5 bases). Looked up from germline, CDR1 is KGHDR and CDR2 is SFDVKD. Trimming cost V 9 bases and J 6 bases, with 8 bases left between them. The CDR3 spans 11 residues. CDR3 nucleotide sequence: TGTGCCACCTCAGGGTCCAATGAGCAGTTCTTC. This sequence encodes CATSGSNEQFF.

The V call is TRBV19, the J call TRBJ2-5; TRBD1 matches at 7 bases. Germline V gene sequence: CDR1 LNHDA, CDR2 SQIVND (reference sequence). The CDR3 length is 14 residues. V dropped 5 bases and J dropped 0; count of bases not matched to a gene: 3. The CDR3 sequence is CASSPGQDQETQYF. CDR3 DNA sequence: TGTGCCAGTAGTCCCGGACAGGACCAAGAGACCCAGTACTTC.

The rearrangement joins TRBV6-5 to TRBJ1-2; D is uncertain. The CDR3 totals 15 residues. Germline lookup yields CDR1 MNHEY and CDR2 SVGAGI. Between the trimmed V and J ends, which lost 2 bases and 4 bases, there was a span of 14 bases. CDR3 nucleotide sequence: TGTGCCAGCAGTTACGATGGCAGAAACCCCTATGGCTACACCTTC. It codes for CASSYDGRNPYGYTF.

The V call is TRBV24-1, the J call TRBJ2-3; 11 nucleotides agree with TRBD2. Trimming cost V 2 bases and J 4 bases; bases outside gene matches: 1. Germline loops: CDR1 KGHDR, CDR2 SFDVKD. This CDR3 is 15 amino acids long. CDR3: CATSDSSGGSDTQYF. DNA for the CDR3: TGTGCCACCAGTGATTCTAGCGGGGGGTCAGATACGCAGTATTTT.

The V gene is TRBV6-2 or TRBV6-3, the J gene TRBJ2-5, with D possibly being TRBD2 (6 bases). V gave up 2 bases and J gave up 1 base, with 11 bases separating them. Germline lookup yields CDR1 MNHEY and CDR2 SVGEGT. The CDR3 is made up of 15 amino acids. CDR3 coding DNA: TGTGCCAGCAGTTACGGACCCGGGGGCCAAGAGACCCAGTACTTC. Amino acid sequence: CASSYGPGGQETQYF.

V is TRBV7-9 and J is TRBJ2-7; D may be TRBD1 (6 bases). With 1 base removed from V and 4 bases from J, the gap between germline ends came to 11 bases. Germline V gives CDR1 SEHNR, CDR2 FQNEAQ (reference sequence). The CDR3 runs to 14 residues. CDR3 amino acids: CASSLGGTSYEQYF. CDR3 DNA: TGTGCCAGCAGCTTAGGGGGGACATCTTACGAGCAGTACTTC.

The table lists this clone with a count of one. The chain links TRBV29-1 to TRBJ1-1; 10 bases fit TRBD1. Germline CDR1 is SQVTM and CDR2 is ANQGSEA. With V trimmed by 7 bases and J by 8 bases, 10 bases remained unmatched. The CDR3 runs to 13 residues. Here the CDR3 DNA reads TGCAGCGGCGTCGGACAGGGGGGTATAGAAGCTTTCTTT. It yields the protein CSGVGQGGIEAFF.

J is TRBJ2-3 and V is TRBV9; TRBD2 matches at 8 bases. The germline V gene encodes CDR1 SGDLS and CDR2 YYNGEE. The CDR3 length is 15 residues. After removal of 2 bases from V and 0 bases from J, the junction contained 2 bases not matched to a gene. Here the CDR3 reads CASSVTSASTDTQYF. CDR3 DNA: TGTGCCAGCAGCGTGACTAGCGCTAGCACAGATACGCAGTATTTT.

This clone was seen only a few times. The chain has TRBV5-1 and TRBJ2-7, with a weak D call TRBD2 (5 bases). V lost 4 bases, J lost 1 base, and 9 bases lay in between. The CDR3 covers 13 residues. In germline, CDR1 is SGHRS, CDR2 YFSETQ. The CDR3: CASSGSGSYEQYF. CDR3 in DNA: TGCGCCAGCAGCGGCAGCGGATCCTACGAGCAGTACTTC.

The CDR3, as DNA: TGTGCCAGCAGTTACTCCGCGGGGGGGCTTTACAATGAGCAGTTCTTC. Residues: CASSYSAGGLYNEQFF. The genes are TRBV6-2 or TRBV6-3 and TRBJ2-1, with 9 bases aligning to TRBD2. CDR1 MNHEY and CDR2 SVGEGT come from the germline V gene. The CDR3 is 16 residues long. V shed 0 bases and J 4 bases; nucleotides not matched to a gene: 4.

The V and J genes are TRBV6-1 and TRBJ1-2, with D perhaps TRBD1 (5 bases). The CDR3 extends over 14 amino acids. Germline V gives CDR1 MNHNS, CDR2 SASEGT. V was clipped by 2 bases and J by 8 bases, with 15 bases between them. CDR3 sequence reads: CASSENRQGGGYTF. In DNA, the CDR3 is TGTGCCAGCAGTGAAAATCGTCAGGGTGGAGGCTACACCTTC.

The chain has TRBV10-3 and TRBJ2-5; 11 positions match TRBD2. CDR1 and CDR2 (germline): ENHRY, SYGVKD. The CDR3 extends over 16 amino acids. Trimming cost V 2 bases and J 1 base; bases outside gene matches: 3. CDR3 protein: CAISEGSGGAQETQYF. As DNA, the CDR3 is TGTGCCATCAGTGAGGGTAGCGGGGGGGCCCAAGAGACCCAGTACTTC.

This chain uses TRBV11-2 with TRBJ1-3; no clear D. V dropped 5 bases and J dropped 4 bases, with 12 bases sitting between them. This CDR3 has 14 residues. Per the germline V gene, CDR1 is SGHAT and CDR2 is FQNNGV. CDR3 coding DNA: TGTGCCAGCAGCGAAAACAGCTCGGGAAACACCATATATTTT. Protein product: CASSENSSGNTIYF.

The rearrangement joins TRBV7-9 to TRBJ2-7, with D maybe TRBD1 (5 bases). Germline CDR1 reads SEHNR; CDR2 reads FQNEAQ (reference sequence). Trimming took 5 bases from V and 0 from J, leaving 14 bases between them. CDR3 length: 15 amino acids. The CDR3 coding sequence is TGTGCCAGCAGCCAGGGCGGTTTGAGCTCCTACGAGCAGTACTTC. Amino acid sequence: CASSQGGLSSYEQYF.

This clone was recorded only once. V is TRBV28 and J is TRBJ1-5; 8 bases are shared with TRBD1. Germline assignment: CDR1 MDHEN and CDR2 SYDVKM. The CDR3 has 15 residues. V lost 5 bases and J lost 6; bases outside the gene matches: 9. The DNA of the CDR3 is TGTGCCAGCAGTCGGACAGGGAGGTATGGTCAGCCCCAGCATTTT. Translation gives CASSRTGRYGQPQHF.

This clone was seen just once. V gene TRBV4-3 combines with J gene TRBJ2-7; tentative D call: TRBD1 (5 bases). Trimming stripped 1 base from V and 2 bases from J, with 9 bases between. CDR1 and CDR2 from the germline V gene are LGHNA and YSLEER. The CDR3 loop spans 14 amino acids. CDR3 protein: CASSQATAAYEQYF. CDR3 nucleotide sequence: TGCGCCAGCAGCCAAGCGACAGCAGCCTACGAGCAGTACTTC.

The chain recombines TRBV6-6 with TRBJ2-2; D perhaps matches TRBD1 (5 bases). Germline V gene lookup returns CDR1 MNHNY and CDR2 SVGAGI (reference sequence). The CDR3 is 13 amino acids. The V end was cut by 8 bases, the J end by 2 bases, with 9 bases between. CDR3 DNA: TGTGCCAGCGGGGCTCTAAACACCGGGGAGCTGTTTTTT. It yields the protein CASGALNTGELFF.